The sequence of this T cell receptor (beta chain) was determined in a study of blood T cell repertoires in COVID-19. Only in-frame clones appear in the TCRdb table, and some are missing; sequencing was by immunoSEQ multiplex PCR. The table lists about 180,000 clones, roughly 90% of them singletons. CDR3 size: 15 residues. Germline V gives CDR1 SGHAT, CDR2 FQNNGV. V lost 4 bases and J 2 bases, leaving 14 bases between the germline ends. The V call is TRBV11-2, the J call TRBJ1-2, with TRBD1 as a possible D gene (5 bases). The sequencing input was PBMCs or T cells enriched from blood (not recorded which). The clonotype was recovered from a human donor with acute COVID-19. The donor label of this sample is uncertain. This CDR3 is CASSSYGGLNYGYTF. CDR3 in DNA: TGTGCCAGCAGCTCTTATGGGGGGTTAAACTATGGCTACACCTTC.